This T cell receptor beta chain was retrieved from a study of Ad26.COV2.S vaccination and SARS-CoV-2 variants. Looking at the study overall: Doses of Ad26.COV2.S were injected into muscle once or twice, 56 days apart. Study findings and constraints: Individuals receiving vaccine had higher spike-specific TCR breadth than placebo recipients did. From the TCR breadth and depth analyses, total T cell responses may have been underestimated.

The treatment: 19 received Ad26.COV2.S at low or high dose, single or two shots; 5 received placebo; per-sample allocation not given. Repertoires come from day 63 after the first vaccine or placebo injection. SARS-CoV-2 spike from the Wuhan strain was encoded by the vaccine, an Ad26 vector. Germline V gene lookup returns CDR1 SNHLY and CDR2 FYNNEI. This CDR3 is built from 13 residues. Deletions cut 11 bases from V and 4 bases from J, with 17 bases between. Libraries were prepared by immunoSEQ multiplex PCR; TCRdb keeps only in-frame clonotypes and omits some of them. The sample has roughly 380,000 clones, around 84% seen once; the top ten hold 3.3%. Of note for this clone: Its target is unknown.

This receptor was taken from a person aged 18-60 years who received the Ad26.COV2.S COVID-19 vaccine or a placebo. This sequence joins TRBV2 and TRBJ2-5; no definite D call. The sequenced sample was peripheral blood, obtained in a trial of Ad26.COV2.S vaccine versus placebo. CDR3 sequence: CACQEISLETQYF. The CDR3 DNA is TGTGCCTGCCAAGAGATTAGTCTAGAGACCCAGTACTTC.